Listed below are T cell receptor beta chains from one sample, sequenced in a study of shared clonotypes between healthy human individuals. Generated by immunoSEQ multiplex PCR, the TCRdb table keeps only in-frame clones and is missing some. The table records roughly 2 million clones, approximately 96% of them present only once. Sequenced material: naive CD4+ T cells sorted from blood. The receptors here all came from a man younger than 30 in good health. Both conserved end residues are part of each CDR3. D genes are given only for firm matches. Some rows have no size entry. The others give once, few or many, or a class for an expanded clone.

size: NA; V: TRBV10-3; D: NA; J: TRBJ2-7; length: 16; CDR3: CAISGEGSGDYYEQYF; DNA: TGTGCCATCAGTGGTGAGGGGTCAGGGGATTACTACGAGCAGTACTTC
size: NA; V: TRBV4-3; D: NA; J: TRBJ2-6; length: 15; CDR3: CASSQGYSGANVLTF; DNA: TGCGCCAGCAGCCAAGGGTATTCTGGGGCCAACGTCCTGACTTTC
size: once; V: TRBV18; D: NA; J: TRBJ1-1; length: 13; CDR3: CASSGRDRQEAFF; DNA: TGTGCCAGCTCAGGCCGGGACCGTCAAGAAGCTTTCTTT
size: NA; V: TRBV7-9; D: NA; J: TRBJ2-1; length: 15; CDR3: CASSFWGRSYNEQFF; DNA: TGTGCCAGCAGCTTCTGGGGCAGGTCCTACAATGAGCAGTTCTTC
size: NA; V: TRBV6-5; D: NA; J: TRBJ1-2; length: 14; CDR3: CASSRTAGRDGYTF; DNA: TGTGCCAGCAGCCGGACCGCCGGCAGGGATGGCTACACCTTC
size: NA; V: TRBV6-7; D: TRBD2; J: TRBJ2-7; length: 18; CDR3: CASSYSILAGAFNYEQYF; DNA: TGTGCCAGCAGTTACTCGATTCTAGCGGGAGCCTTCAACTACGAGCAGTACTTC
size: NA; V: TRBV7-8; D: TRBD2; J: TRBJ2-3; length: 18; CDR3: CASSLGVDPSGSTDTQYF; DNA: TGTGCCAGCAGCTTAGGGGTTGATCCTAGCGGTAGCACAGATACGCAGTATTTT
size: NA; V: TRBV5-1; D: TRBD2; J: TRBJ2-3; length: 16; CDR3: CASSLRLAGGSDTQYF; DNA: TGCGCCAGCAGTTTACGACTAGCGGGAGGGTCAGATACGCAGTATTTT
size: NA; V: TRBV19; D: NA; J: TRBJ1-1; length: 14; CDR3: CASSIRGGNTEAFF; DNA: TGTGCCAGTAGTATCAGGGGTGGGAACACTGAAGCTTTCTTT
size: NA; V: TRBV14; D: NA; J: TRBJ2-2; length: 18; CDR3: CASSQHWWQVGWNGELFF; DNA: TGTGCCAGCAGCCAACACTGGTGGCAGGTCGGGTGGAACGGGGAGCTGTTTTTT
size: NA; V: TRBV7-9; D: TRBD1; J: TRBJ2-7; length: 14; CDR3: CASSPDRGFYEQYF; DNA: TGTGCCAGCAGCCCGGACAGGGGGTTCTACGAGCAGTACTTC
size: NA; V: TRBV25-1; D: NA; J: TRBJ2-2; length: 12; CDR3: CASSERPGELFF; DNA: TGTGCCAGCAGTGAACGGCCCGGGGAGCTGTTTTTT
size: NA; V: TRBV4-3; D: NA; J: TRBJ2-2; length: 15; CDR3: CASSQESLVAGELFF; DNA: TGCGCCAGCAGCCAAGAATCCCTAGTCGCCGGGGAGCTGTTTTTT
size: NA; V: TRBV7-6; D: TRBD2; J: TRBJ2-3; length: 16; CDR3: CASSPGTSGVADTQYF; DNA: TGTGCCAGCAGCCCCGGGACTAGCGGGGTGGCAGATACGCAGTATTTT
size: NA; V: TRBV27; D: TRBD2; J: TRBJ2-3; length: 15; CDR3: CASSLSLAGGVTQYF; DNA: TGTGCCAGCAGTCTGTCTCTAGCGGGGGGCGTTACGCAGTATTTT
size: NA; V: TRBV11-3; D: NA; J: TRBJ2-3; length: 15; CDR3: CASSLGGGGGDTQYF; DNA: TGTGCCAGCAGCTTAGGTGGCGGAGGGGGCGATACGCAGTATTTT
size: once; V: TRBV9; D: NA; J: TRBJ2-2; length: 15; CDR3: CASSVSPLSTGELFF; DNA: TGTGCCAGCAGCGTGAGCCCTTTGTCCACCGGGGAGCTGTTTTTT
size: NA; V: TRBV6-8; D: NA; J: TRBJ1-4; length: 13; CDR3: CASSYSNAEKLFF; DNA: TGTGCCAGCAGTTACTCGAACGCCGAAAAACTGTTTTTT
size: NA; V: TRBV5-1; D: NA; J: TRBJ2-2; length: 16; CDR3: CASSPAGTPNTGELFF; DNA: TGCGCCAGCAGCCCAGCCGGGACTCCGAACACCGGGGAGCTGTTTTTT
size: NA; V: TRBV5-8; D: NA; J: TRBJ2-5; length: 14; CDR3: CASSLDSGVETQYF; DNA: TGTGCCAGCAGCTTGGATTCGGGCGTGGAGACCCAGTACTTC
size: NA; V: TRBV5-1; D: NA; J: TRBJ2-3; length: 16; CDR3: CASSPGPGSSTDTQYF; DNA: TGCGCCAGCAGCCCAGGGCCGGGGTCTAGCACAGATACGCAGTATTTT
size: NA; V: TRBV29-1; D: TRBD1; J: TRBJ2-1; length: 15; CDR3: CSVQGVQLQYNEQFF; DNA: TGCAGCGTCCAGGGGGTTCAGTTACAATACAATGAGCAGTTCTTC
size: NA; V: TRBV5-1; D: NA; J: TRBJ2-5; length: 14; CDR3: CASSLDRGGETQYF; DNA: TGCGCCAGCAGCTTGGACAGGGGGGGAGAGACCCAGTACTTC
size: NA; V: TRBV6-1; D: TRBD2; J: TRBJ2-3; length: 17; CDR3: CASSEGGLAVFTDTQYF; DNA: TGTGCCAGCAGTGAAGGGGGACTAGCGGTCTTCACAGATACGCAGTATTTT
size: NA; V: TRBV6-1; D: TRBD2; J: TRBJ2-1; length: 15; CDR3: CASRSSGGVYNEQFF; DNA: TGTGCCAGCAGGTCCAGTGGGGGGGTCTACAATGAGCAGTTCTTC
size: NA; V: TRBV28; D: NA; J: TRBJ2-6; length: 18; CDR3: CASSAEGLPARGANVLTF; DNA: TGTGCCAGCAGTGCTGAGGGTCTACCAGCGAGAGGGGCCAACGTCCTGACTTTC